These 20 T cell receptor beta chains came from one sample sequenced in a study of tumor-infiltrating lymphocytes in oesophageal squamous cell carcinoma. TCRdb reprocessed the PCR reads via MiXCR and lists one record per CDR3 protein. The table has about 12,000 distinct CDR3 sequences, 55% seen once; the top ten hold roughly 45%. What was sequenced was esophageal tumor tissue. These receptors all come from a female donor with esophageal squamous cell carcinoma.

The CDR3 here is CASSSSWGGNRVQETQYF. In DNA, the CDR3 is TGTGCCAGCAGTTCCTCTTGGGGGGGGAACAGGGTCCAAGAGACCCAGTACTTC. The V and J genes are TRBV12-3 or TRBV12-4 and TRBJ2-7; D perhaps matches TRBD2 (7 bases). The end of the DNA is better explained by TRBJ2-5, so the J call may be wrong. CDR3 length: 18 amino acids.

The gene calls are TRBV7-3 and TRBJ2-4; D is ambiguous. TRBJ2-7 explains the end of the DNA better; the J call may be wrong. The CDR3 is 12 amino acids. CDR1 and CDR2 (germline): SGHTA, FQGTGA. The CDR3 DNA reads as TGTGCCAGCAGCTCGGAGACCTACGAGCAGTACTTC. Translation: CASSSETYEQYF.

Many counts were recorded for this clonotype. The chain employs TRBV5-8 and TRBJ1-3; 8 positions agree with TRBD1. This CDR3 region has 15 residues. V lost 4 bases and J lost 3; bases outside the gene matches: 6. Germline lookup yields CDR1 SGHTS and CDR2 YDEGEE. The DNA of the CDR3 is TGTGCCAGCAGCACCACAGGGGGGCTTGGAAACACCATATATTTT. This translates into CASSTTGGLGNTIYF.

The CDR3: CASSLVTGRETQYF. As DNA, the CDR3 is TGTGCCAGCAGCTTAGTCACAGGGAGAGAGACCCAGTACTTC. The chain couples TRBV7-2 to TRBJ1-2; TRBD1 might be the D (6 bases). Gene TRBJ2-5 matches the end of the DNA better, so the J call may be wrong. Germline V gene data show CDR1 as SGHTA and CDR2 as FQGNSA. The CDR3 has 14 residues.

This chain uses TRBV20-1 with TRBJ1-1; D uncertain. Germline lookup yields CDR1 DFQATT and CDR2 SNEGSKA (reference sequence). There are 13 residues in the CDR3. Trimming pared 7 bases from V and 5 bases from J, leaving 17 bases between. The CDR3 loop is CSGTQRIITEAFF. CDR3 sequence (DNA): TGCAGTGGTACACAAAGGATCATAACTGAAGCTTTCTTT.

A note on this clonotype: The CDR3 end shows no conserved phenylalanine or tryptophan, and so a read error is likely. The limits of the CDR3 on the DNA are not certain, so only TCRdb's listed CDR3 is given. The rearrangement links TRBV7-6 to TRBJ2-6; the table gives TRBD1 as D, unverified against the DNA. The germline V gene encodes CDR1 SGHVS and CDR2 FNYEAQ. The CDR3 sequence runs 18 residues, both termini included. CDR3 sequence reads: CASSRLGQLTYNEQYFGA.

The chain is built from TRBV7-3 and TRBJ2-1; the D gene is possibly TRBD2 (6 bases). Germline lookup yields CDR1 SGHTA and CDR2 FQGTGA. V shed 3 bases and J shed 8 bases, with 11 bases lying between them. This CDR3 is 13 amino acids long. CDR3 residues: CASSFLGEDEQFF. In DNA, the CDR3 is TGTGCCAGCAGCTTCTTAGGGGAGGATGAGCAGTTCTTC.

The chain links TRBV7-3 to TRBJ2-1; 7 nucleotides match TRBD1. The CDR3 runs to 15 residues. The germline V gene encodes CDR1 SGHTA and CDR2 FQGTGA. V dropped 4 bases and J dropped 4; count of bases not matched to a gene: 7. Written as DNA, the CDR3 is TGTGCCAGCAGCTCCACAGGGGAGAAATACAATGAGCAGTTCTTC. Amino acid sequence: CASSSTGEKYNEQFF.

Comments on this clonotype: An end of the junction does not agree with germline; a read error may underlie this. The chain joins TRBV6-1 to TRBJ2-3; 10 positions match TRBD1. Judging by the DNA end, TRBJ2-1 fits better; the J call may be wrong. Per the germline V gene, CDR1 is MNHNS and CDR2 is SASEGT. This CDR3 comprises 16 residues. CDR3: CAGSEKTGGYTNEQFF. Written as DNA, the CDR3 is TGTGCCGGCAGTGAAAAGACAGGGGGCTACACGAATGAGCAGTTCTTC.

This clonotype was recorded many times. A much larger clone lies a single base off, so this may be a read error. The rearrangement links TRBV11-3 to TRBJ2-7; 8 positions match TRBD1. Trimming took 5 bases from V and 7 from J; bases not matched to a gene: 7. The length of the CDR3 is 13 residues. Germline CDR1 SGHNT, CDR2 YENEEA. Here the CDR3 DNA reads TGTGCCAGCAGCAAGGGACAGGTCAATGAGCAGTACTTC. Its protein is CASSKGQVNEQYF.

This clonotype came up a few times. The V call is TRBV11-3, the J call TRBJ2-1, with 14 bases fitting TRBD2. The V segment lost 2 bases and the J segment 1 base; nucleotides outside the gene matches: 13. From germline, CDR1 is SGHNT and CDR2 YENEEA. The CDR3 is 21 residues long. The CDR3 region is CASSLTGLAGAHLESYNEQFF. The CDR3 bases are TGTGCCAGCAGCTTAACGGGACTAGCGGGAGCCCACCTAGAATCCTACAATGAGCAGTTCTTC.

The chain is built from TRBV20-1 and TRBJ2-2; D may be TRBD1 or TRBD2 (5 bases each). Germline CDR1 and CDR2: DFQATT and SNEGSKA (reference sequence). The CDR3 covers 15 residues. V was shortened by 3 bases and J by 7 bases, with 18 bases between the two germline ends. CDR3 region: CSARRRGGAGGELFF. The CDR3 nucleotides read TGCAGTGCTAGGCGTCGGGGTGGGGCCGGCGGGGAGCTGTTTTTT.

The chain couples TRBV7-1 to TRBJ2-2; TRBD1 aligns across 10 bases. TRBV7-1 has ORF status, its function being uncertain. V dropped 3 bases and J dropped 0; count of bases not matched to a gene: 1. This CDR3 is built from 16 residues. The CDR3 DNA is TGTGCCAGCAGCTCCGGGACAGGGGCGAACACCGGGGAGCTGTTTTTT. Protein sequence: CASSSGTGANTGELFF.

The chain joins TRBV7-8 to TRBJ1-2; D is unclear. Trimming removed 1 base at V and 7 bases at J, with 13 bases between. This CDR3 contains 14 residues. CDR1 and CDR2 from the germline V gene are SGHVS and FQNEAQ. In DNA form, the CDR3 reads TGTGCCAGCAGCTTAGAGCTCGGGAGGAGTGGCTACACCTTC. The encoded protein is CASSLELGRSGYTF.

The chain uses TRBV6-5 and TRBJ2-4; unclear D gene. Matching the DNA end better, TRBJ2-5 makes the J call doubtful. The CDR3 has 13 residues. Germline V lookup: CDR1 MNHEY, CDR2 SVGAGI. CDR3 coding DNA: TGTGCCAGCACTTCCGGGTACATAGAGACCCAGTACTTC. This codes for CASTSGYIETQYF.

The V and J genes are TRBV11-2 and TRBJ2-3; TRBD2 aligns across 9 bases. The J segment lost 0 bases and the V segment lost 1 base, leaving 8 bases of the junction unmatched. The germline CDR1 and CDR2 sequences are SGHAT and FQNNGV. The CDR3 has 18 amino acids. CDR3 region: CASSLGAGGLRSTDTQYF. Written as DNA, the CDR3 is TGTGCCAGCAGCTTAGGGGCGGGAGGGCTAAGAAGCACAGATACGCAGTATTTT.

This rearrangement joins TRBV10-3 to TRBJ2-1; tentatively, D is TRBD2 (6 bases). This CDR3 has 12 residues. CDR1 is ENHRY and CDR2 is SYGVKD in the germline V gene. V was clipped by 4 bases and J by 10 bases, with 11 bases between them. CDR3 protein: CAISGGMGEQFF. CDR3 DNA sequence: TGTGCCATCAGTGGCGGGATGGGCGAGCAGTTCTTC.

This clonotype was seen a single time. The V call is TRBV7-9, the J call TRBJ2-7; D perhaps matches TRBD1 (5 bases). The CDR3 loop spans 15 amino acids. CDR1 is SEHNR, CDR2 FQNEAQ, per germline (reference sequence). Between the trimmed V and J ends, which lost 1 base and 3 bases, there was a span of 13 bases. The DNA of the CDR3 is TGTGCCAGCAGCTTAGACTCAGGGCTTATCTACGAGCAGTACTTC. Amino acids: CASSLDSGLIYEQYF. Supplemented by reference TRBV7-9 and TRBJ2-7, the full variable domain reads DTGVSQNPRHKITKRGQNVTFRCDPISEHNRLYWYRQTLGQGPEFLTYFQNEAQLEKSRLLSDRFSAERPKGSFSTLEIQRTEQGDSAMYLCASSLDSGLIYEQYFGPGTRLTVT.

This chain joins TRBV7-6 and TRBJ1-1, with unresolved D. The CDR3 runs 13 residues. CDR1 and CDR2 from the germline V gene are SGHVS and FNYEAQ. V gave up 3 bases and J gave up 3 bases, with 8 bases separating them. This CDR3 reads CASSFQSYTEAFF. In nucleotides, the CDR3 is TGTGCCAGCAGCTTCCAAAGCTACACTGAAGCTTTCTTT.

The gene calls are TRBV7-3 and TRBJ2-7; D gene ambiguous. The end of the DNA aligns better with TRBJ2-5, so the J call may be wrong. From germline, CDR1 is SGHTA and CDR2 FQGTGA. The length of the CDR3 is 14 residues. CDR3 residues: CASSLMSGWGTQYF. The CDR3 DNA reads as TGTGCCAGCAGCTTAATGTCCGGGTGGGGGACCCAGTACTTC.